What follows is one T cell receptor (beta chain) and its context. The antigen this receptor binds is unknown. No much larger clone is present one base from it, and per-base qualities are unavailable. The data derive from a study of cytomegalovirus exposure and HLA in healthy donors (dated by TCRdb to the late 2010s). Broadly, across the study: According to a later analysis, the 120 or so validation repertoires were produced on the same platform as the approximately 620 repertoires of the first cohort. The aim of the study was to test whether cataloging public T cell receptors could identify signatures of past pathogen exposure. A separate validation cohort of roughly 110 different subjects was used in addition to the roughly 640-subject first cohort. The study combined high-throughput TCR immunosequencing, statistical association of individual TCRs with disease status, and machine learning to predict cytomegalovirus infection status. What the work shows at the level of the full study, not this receptor alone: In the study, around 160 TCR beta chains were listed as associated with cytomegalovirus. While some public TCRs were present in many individuals, most TCR sequences turned up only very rarely across donors. All 120 or so repertoires were used to score co-occurrence in the validation cohort in a later analysis, because that analysis had no HLA typing for the cohort. In vitro tests confirmed that a few of the cytomegalovirus-associated TCR beta chains recognize cytomegalovirus antigens. A later analysis found that TCRs clustered in the first cohort also tended to co-occur in the 120 or so validation repertoires, with approximately 95% of cluster scores above 0. In both the original and validation cohorts, the classifier was reported to diagnose cytomegalovirus status with high specificity and sensitivity. The authors suggested that the approach could potentially be extended to other disease states and immunological phenotypes.

From its cysteine to its phenylalanine, the CDR3 spans 13 amino acids. The only DNA kept is the CDR3, 39 bases in frame from the first base. V is pared back by 4 bases and J by 3 bases, with 9 bases lying between the germline termini. CDR1 and CDR2 (SNHLY, FYNNEI) derive from the germline V gene. Donors formed part of the validation cohort, which comprised 120 subjects and was distinct from the first cohort of under 750 subjects. Libraries came from the immunoSEQ multiplex PCR assay. The original methods were these. A statistical classification framework was developed to diagnose cytomegalovirus status using the catalog of TCR beta chain sequences. This is the immuneACCESS table as TCRdb keeps it, with only in-frame sequences that have V and J called. A part of the clones is gone; compared with another copy, unresolved V genes explain less than half, and the rest is unexplained. V, J and clone size reflect that table, while D and trimming were determined from the DNA. A total of about 170,000 clones appear in this sample, roughly 96% of them only once. Around 0.9% of the sample is in the top ten clones.

The V and J genes are TRBV2 and TRBJ2-5; D gene: possibly TRBD2, on 5 matching bases. The sequence came from a woman between 18 and 30 years old in good health and CMV-seronegative. The source material was PBMCs. CDR3 sequence: CASSAGLEETQYF. The base sequence is TGTGCCAGCAGTGCCGGACTCGAAGAGACCCAGTACTTC.